This T cell receptor (beta chain) was retrieved from a study of early T cells in non-severe SARS-CoV-2 infection. Study at large: Investigators sequenced bulk RNA drawn from unsorted whole blood, and chains remained unpaired. General study results and limits: Missing private and CD4 specificities, VDJdb matching favored anti-spike CD8 responses.

On this clonotype itself: Its matching antigen is unknown.

V was cut by 4 bases and J by 7 bases, with 5 bases left in between. The CDR3 spans 11 residues. The V gene's germline CDR1 is MNHEY and CDR2 SVGEGT. In the library, individual cDNA molecules carried attached unique molecular identifiers. Using its own MiXCR run on the 5' RACE reads, TCRdb lists one record per CDR3 protein. The table has about 83,000 distinct CDR3 sequences, less than 11% seen once. The rearrangement uses TRBV6-2 or TRBV6-3 and TRBJ2-1; D gene ambiguous. This receptor was taken from an adult who was a healthcare worker with PCR-confirmed SARS-CoV-2 infection or an uninfected control (not recorded which). Sequencing used whole blood, obtained at baseline. The CDR3 here is CASSSWNEQFF. For the CDR3, the DNA is TGTGCCAGCAGTTCCTGGAATGAGCAGTTCTTC.